This TCR beta chain was obtained from a study of cytomegalovirus exposure and HLA in healthy donors. Overall study findings and caveats: The study carried out a later analysis of TCR beta sequences. It associated 15,000 to 20,000 of them with specific HLA alleles at a false discovery rate of 0.05. The study recorded 160 or so TCR beta chains that were cytomegalovirus-associated.

Comments on this clone: What it recognizes is unknown.

V gave up 2 bases and J gave up 3 bases; unmatched junction bases: 1. Germline CDR1 KGHSH, CDR2 LQKENI. The CDR3 has 15 residues. The PCR used 60 Vbeta and 13 Jbeta primers. TCRdb keeps only in-frame clones here, not all; method: immunoSEQ multiplex PCR. The sample includes around 200,000 clones, over 70% of them seen just once. Donors were nominally healthy when sampled, though unrecorded immune exposures were likely. This chain joins TRBV18 and TRBJ2-2, with 9 positions matching TRBD2. Sequencing was carried out using PBMCs. This clonotype was obtained from a woman in her fifties or sixties in good health and CMV-seropositive. CDR3 sequence reads: CASSPIAGDTGELFF. The DNA for the CDR3 is TGTGCCAGCTCACCAATAGCGGGGGACACCGGGGAGCTGTTTTTT.